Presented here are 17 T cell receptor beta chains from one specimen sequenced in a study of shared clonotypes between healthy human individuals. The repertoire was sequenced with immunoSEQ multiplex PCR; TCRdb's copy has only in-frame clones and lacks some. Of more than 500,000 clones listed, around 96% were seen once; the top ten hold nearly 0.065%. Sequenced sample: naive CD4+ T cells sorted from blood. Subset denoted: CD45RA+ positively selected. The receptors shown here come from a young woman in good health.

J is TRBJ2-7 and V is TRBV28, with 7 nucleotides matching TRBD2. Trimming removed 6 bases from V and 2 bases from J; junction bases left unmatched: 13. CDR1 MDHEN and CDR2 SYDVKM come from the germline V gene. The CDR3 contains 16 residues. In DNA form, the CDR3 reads TGTGCCAGCAGGCCATTAGCGGGCCGTGGCCCCTACGAGCAGTACTTC. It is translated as CASRPLAGRGPYEQYF.

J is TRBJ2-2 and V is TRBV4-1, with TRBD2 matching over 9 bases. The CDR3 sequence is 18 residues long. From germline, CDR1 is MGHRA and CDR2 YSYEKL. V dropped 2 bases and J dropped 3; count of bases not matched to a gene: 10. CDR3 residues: CASSQYASGTQYTGELFF. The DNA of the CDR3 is TGCGCCAGCAGCCAATACGCTAGCGGGACCCAATACACCGGGGAGCTGTTTTTT.

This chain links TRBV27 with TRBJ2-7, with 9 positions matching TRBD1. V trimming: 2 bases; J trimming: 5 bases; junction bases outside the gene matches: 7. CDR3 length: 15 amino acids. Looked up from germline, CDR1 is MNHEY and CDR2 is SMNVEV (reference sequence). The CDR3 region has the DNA TGTGCCAGCAGTTTAACGCCGGACAGGGGCGACGAGCAGTACTTC. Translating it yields CASSLTPDRGDEQYF.

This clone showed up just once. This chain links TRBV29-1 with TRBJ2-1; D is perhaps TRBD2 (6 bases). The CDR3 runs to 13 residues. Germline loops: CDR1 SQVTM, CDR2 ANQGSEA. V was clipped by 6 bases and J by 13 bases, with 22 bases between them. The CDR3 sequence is CSVRPGLTSEQFF. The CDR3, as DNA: TGCAGCGTCCGACCGGGACTCACATCGGAACAGTTCTTC.

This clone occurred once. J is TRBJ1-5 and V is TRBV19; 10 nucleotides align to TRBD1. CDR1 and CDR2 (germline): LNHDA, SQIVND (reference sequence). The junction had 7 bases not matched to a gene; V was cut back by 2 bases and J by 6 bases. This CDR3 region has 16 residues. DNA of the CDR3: TGTGCCAGTAGTATATTAGACAGGGGGCGAGGTCAGCCCCAGCATTTT. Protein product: CASSILDRGRGQPQHF.

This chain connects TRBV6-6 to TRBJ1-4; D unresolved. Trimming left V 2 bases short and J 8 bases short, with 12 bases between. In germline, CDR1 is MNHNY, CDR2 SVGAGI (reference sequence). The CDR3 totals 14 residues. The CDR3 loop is CASSYAEGLEKLFF. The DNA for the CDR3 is TGTGCCAGCAGTTACGCAGAGGGATTGGAAAAACTGTTTTTT.

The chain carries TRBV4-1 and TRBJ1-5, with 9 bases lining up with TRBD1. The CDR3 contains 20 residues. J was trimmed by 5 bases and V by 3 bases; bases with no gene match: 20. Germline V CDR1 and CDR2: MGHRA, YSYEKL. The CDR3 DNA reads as TGCGCCAGCAGCCACCCGAACCGGACAGGGGTAACCGCGCGCTATCAGCCCCAGCATTTT. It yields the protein CASSHPNRTGVTARYQPQHF.

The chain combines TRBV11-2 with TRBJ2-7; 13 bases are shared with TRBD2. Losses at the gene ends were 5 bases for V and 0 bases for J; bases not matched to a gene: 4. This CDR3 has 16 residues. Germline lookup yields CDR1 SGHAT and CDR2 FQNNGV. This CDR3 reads CASSPWTSGSSYEQYF. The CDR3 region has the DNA TGTGCCAGCAGCCCGTGGACTAGCGGGAGCTCCTACGAGCAGTACTTC.

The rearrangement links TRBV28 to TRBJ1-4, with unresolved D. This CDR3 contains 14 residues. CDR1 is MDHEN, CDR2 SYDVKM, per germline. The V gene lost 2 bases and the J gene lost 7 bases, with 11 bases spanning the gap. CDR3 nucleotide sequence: TGTGCCAGCAGTTTACCGCCCCGGGCTGAAAAACTGTTTTTT. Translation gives CASSLPPRAEKLFF.

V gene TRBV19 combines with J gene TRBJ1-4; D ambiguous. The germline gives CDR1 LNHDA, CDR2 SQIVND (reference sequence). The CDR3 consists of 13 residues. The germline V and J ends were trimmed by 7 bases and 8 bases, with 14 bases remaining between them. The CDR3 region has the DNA TGTGCCAGTAAGATGAATAACGGGGAAAAACTGTTTTTT. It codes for CASKMNNGEKLFF.

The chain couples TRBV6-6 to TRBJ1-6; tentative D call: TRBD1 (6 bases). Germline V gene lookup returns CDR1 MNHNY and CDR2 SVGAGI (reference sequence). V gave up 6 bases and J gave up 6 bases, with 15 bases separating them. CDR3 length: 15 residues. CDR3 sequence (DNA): TGTGCCAGCAGCTACACTCGAGGGGGTAATTCACCCCTCCACTTT. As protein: CASSYTRGGNSPLHF.

The CDR3 DNA is TGTGCCTGGAGTTGGACTAGCGGGAGTAGTGGGTCAGTCTACGAGCAGTACTTC. Its protein product is CAWSWTSGSSGSVYEQYF. This chain links TRBV30 with TRBJ2-7; 13 bases map to TRBD2. V lost 2 bases, J lost 3 bases, and 13 bases stayed unmatched. This CDR3 region has 18 residues. Per the germline V gene, CDR1 is GTSNPN and CDR2 is SVGIG (reference sequence). Full variable domain (missing parts from reference TRBV30 and TRBJ2-7): SQTIHQWPATLVQPVGSPLSLECTVEGTSNPNLYWYRQAAGRGLQLLFYSVGIGQISSEVPQNLSASRPQDRQFILSSKKLLLSDSGFYLCAWSWTSGSSGSVYEQYFGPGTRLTVT.

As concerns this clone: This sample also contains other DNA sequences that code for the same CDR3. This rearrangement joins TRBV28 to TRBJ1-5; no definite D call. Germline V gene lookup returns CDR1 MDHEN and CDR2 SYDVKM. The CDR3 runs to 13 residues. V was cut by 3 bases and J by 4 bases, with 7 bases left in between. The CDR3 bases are TGTGCCAGCAGTTTCGACGGTAATCAGCCCCAGCATTTT. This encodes CASSFDGNQPQHF.

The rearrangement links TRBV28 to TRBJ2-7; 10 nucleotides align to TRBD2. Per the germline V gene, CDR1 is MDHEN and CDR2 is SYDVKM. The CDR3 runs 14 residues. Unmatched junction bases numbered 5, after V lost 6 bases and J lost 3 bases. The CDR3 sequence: CASRTSGRRYEQYF. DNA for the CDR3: TGTGCCAGCAGGACTAGCGGGCGACGCTACGAGCAGTACTTC.

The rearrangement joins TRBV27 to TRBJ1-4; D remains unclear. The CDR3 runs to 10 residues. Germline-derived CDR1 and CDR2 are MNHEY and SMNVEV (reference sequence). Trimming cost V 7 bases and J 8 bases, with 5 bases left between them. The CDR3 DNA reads TGTGCCAGCATGGGCGAAAAACTGTTTTTT. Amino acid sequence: CASMGEKLFF.

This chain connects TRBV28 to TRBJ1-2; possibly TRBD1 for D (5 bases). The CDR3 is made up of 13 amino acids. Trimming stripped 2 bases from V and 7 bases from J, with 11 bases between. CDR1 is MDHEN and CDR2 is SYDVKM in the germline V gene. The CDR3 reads CASSLRSGFGYTF. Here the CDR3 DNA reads TGTGCCAGCAGTTTACGATCAGGGTTTGGCTACACCTTC.

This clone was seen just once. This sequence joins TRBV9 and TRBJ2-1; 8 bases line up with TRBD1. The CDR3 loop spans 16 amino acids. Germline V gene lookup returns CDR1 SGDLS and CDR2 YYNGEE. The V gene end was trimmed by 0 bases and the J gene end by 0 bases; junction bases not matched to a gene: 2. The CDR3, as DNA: TGTGCCAGCAGCGTAGCTGGGACAGGCTCCTACAATGAGCAGTTCTTC. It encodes CASSVAGTGSYNEQFF.